This TCR beta chain was observed in a study of PD-1 blockade in classical Hodgkin lymphoma. Exposure to brentuximab vedotin varied, and each patient had relapsed following autologous stem cell transplantation. Assay used: immunoSEQ multiplex PCR; TCRdb lists only in-frame clones, some missing. The profile covers 100,000 or so clones, with more than 85% appearing a single time and under 8% taken by the ten largest. This CDR3 has 16 amino acids. The germline V and J ends were trimmed by 1 base and 5 bases, with 18 bases remaining between them. Germline CDR1 reads SGHDT; CDR2 reads YYEEEE. This sequence was found in a human donor with classical Hodgkin lymphoma. This specimen was peripheral blood mononuclear cells (PBMCs), taken before the second cycle of nivolumab. The chain is built from TRBV5-6 and TRBJ1-2, with D maybe TRBD1 (5 bases). The CDR3 bases are TGTGCCAGCAGCTTGTCTTGGCGGGGGTCAGGGTATGGCTACACCTTC. This translates into CASSLSWRGSGYGYTF.